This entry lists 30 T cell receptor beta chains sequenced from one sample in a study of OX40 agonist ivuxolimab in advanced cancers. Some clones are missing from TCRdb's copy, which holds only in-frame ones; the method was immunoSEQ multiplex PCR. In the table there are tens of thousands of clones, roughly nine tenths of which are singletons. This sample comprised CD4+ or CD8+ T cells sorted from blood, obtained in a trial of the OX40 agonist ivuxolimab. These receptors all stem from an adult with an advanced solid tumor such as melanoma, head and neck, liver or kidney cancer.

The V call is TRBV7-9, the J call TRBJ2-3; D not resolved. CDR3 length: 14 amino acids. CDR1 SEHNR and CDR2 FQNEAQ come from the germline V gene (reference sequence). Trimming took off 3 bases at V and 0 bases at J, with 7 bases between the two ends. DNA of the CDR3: TGTGCCAGCAGCTTGACACAGAGCACAGATACGCAGTATTTT. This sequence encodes CASSLTQSTDTQYF.

CDR3 region: CSRGPANRGHTDTQYF. The CDR3 nucleotides read TGCAGCAGGGGCCCCGCAAACAGGGGACACACAGATACGCAGTATTTT. The chain has TRBV29-1 and TRBJ2-3; 7 bases agree with TRBD1. V trimming: 8 bases; J trimming: 2 bases; junction bases outside the gene matches: 16. Germline V gives CDR1 SQVTM, CDR2 ANQGSEA. This CDR3 contains 16 residues.

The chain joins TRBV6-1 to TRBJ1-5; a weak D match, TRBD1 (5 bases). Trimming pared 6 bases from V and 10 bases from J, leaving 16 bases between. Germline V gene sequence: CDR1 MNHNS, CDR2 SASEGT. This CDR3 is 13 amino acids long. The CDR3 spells CASSRTHTDPQHF. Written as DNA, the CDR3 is TGTGCCAGCAGCAGGACACACACGGACCCCCAGCATTTT.

The CDR3 protein is CASSSQGRNTEAFF. DNA of the CDR3: TGTGCCAGCAGTTCACAGGGTAGGAACACTGAAGCTTTCTTT. The chain carries TRBV5-4 and TRBJ1-1; D perhaps matches TRBD1 (6 bases). V was cut by 5 bases and J by 1 base, with 12 bases left in between. The CDR3 consists of 14 residues. Germline V gene sequence: CDR1 SGHNT, CDR2 YYREEE (reference sequence). Filled out from reference TRBV5-4 and TRBJ1-1, the complete variable domain reads ETGVTQSPTHLIKTRGQQVTLRCSSQSGHNTVSWYQQALGQGPQFIFQYYREEENGRGNFPPRFSGLQFPNYSSELNVNALELDDSALYLCASSSQGRNTEAFFGQGTRLTVV.

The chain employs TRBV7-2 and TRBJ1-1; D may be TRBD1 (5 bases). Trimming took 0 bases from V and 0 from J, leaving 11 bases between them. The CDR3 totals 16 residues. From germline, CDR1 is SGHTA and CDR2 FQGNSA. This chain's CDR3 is CASSLARAGMNTEAFF. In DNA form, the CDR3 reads TGTGCCAGCAGCTTAGCAAGGGCAGGGATGAACACTGAAGCTTTCTTT.

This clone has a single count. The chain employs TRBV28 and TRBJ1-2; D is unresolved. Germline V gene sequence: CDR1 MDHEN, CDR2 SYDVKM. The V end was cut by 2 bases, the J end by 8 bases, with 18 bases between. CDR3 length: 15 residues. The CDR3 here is CASSLQASSLVGYTF. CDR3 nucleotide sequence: TGTGCCAGCAGTTTACAGGCCTCCTCTTTAGTCGGCTACACCTTC.

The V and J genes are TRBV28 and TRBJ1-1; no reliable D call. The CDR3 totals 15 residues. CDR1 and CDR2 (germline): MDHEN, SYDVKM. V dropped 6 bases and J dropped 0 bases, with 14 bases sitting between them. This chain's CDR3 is CASSPIGGVNTEAFF. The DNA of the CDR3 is TGTGCCAGCAGCCCAATTGGCGGAGTGAACACTGAAGCTTTCTTT.

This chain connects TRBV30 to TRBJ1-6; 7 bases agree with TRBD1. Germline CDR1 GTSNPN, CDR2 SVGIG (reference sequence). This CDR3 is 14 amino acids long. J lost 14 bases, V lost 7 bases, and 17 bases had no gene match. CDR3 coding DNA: TGTGCCTTGACAGGGTTTCAAGCCTCACAGGCCCTCCACTTT. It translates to CALTGFQASQALHF.

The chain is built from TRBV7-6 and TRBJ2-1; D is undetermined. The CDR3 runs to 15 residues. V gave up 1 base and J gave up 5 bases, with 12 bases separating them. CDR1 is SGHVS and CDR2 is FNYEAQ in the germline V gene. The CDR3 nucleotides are TGTGCCAGCAGCTTAGTTGGTAATTCCGACAATGAGCAGTTCTTC. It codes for CASSLVGNSDNEQFF. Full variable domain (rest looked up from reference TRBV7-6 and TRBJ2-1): GAGVSQSPRYKVTKRGQDVALRCDPISGHVSLYWYRQALGQGPEFLTYFNYEAQQDKSGLPNDRFSAERPEGSISTLTIQRTEQRDSAMYRCASSLVGNSDNEQFFGPGTRLTVL.

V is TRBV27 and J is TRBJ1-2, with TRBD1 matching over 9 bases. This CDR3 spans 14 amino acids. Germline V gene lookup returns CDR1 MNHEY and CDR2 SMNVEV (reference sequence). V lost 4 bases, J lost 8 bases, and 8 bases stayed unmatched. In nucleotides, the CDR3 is TGTGCCAGCAGTTGGAACACAGGGGGCTTGGGCTACACCTTC. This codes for CASSWNTGGLGYTF.

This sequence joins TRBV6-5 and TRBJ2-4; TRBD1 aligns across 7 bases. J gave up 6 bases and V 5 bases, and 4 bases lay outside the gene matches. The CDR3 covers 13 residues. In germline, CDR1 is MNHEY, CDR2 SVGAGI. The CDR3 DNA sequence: TGTGCCAGCAGTGAGGGACAGAGAAACATTCAGTACTTC. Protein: CASSEGQRNIQYF.

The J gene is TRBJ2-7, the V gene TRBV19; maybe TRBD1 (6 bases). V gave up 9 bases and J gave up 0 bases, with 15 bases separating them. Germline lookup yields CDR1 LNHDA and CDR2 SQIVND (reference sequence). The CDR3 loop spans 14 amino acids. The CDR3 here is CASSRTASSYEQYF. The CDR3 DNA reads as TGTGCCAGCTCACGGACAGCGAGCTCCTACGAGCAGTACTTC.

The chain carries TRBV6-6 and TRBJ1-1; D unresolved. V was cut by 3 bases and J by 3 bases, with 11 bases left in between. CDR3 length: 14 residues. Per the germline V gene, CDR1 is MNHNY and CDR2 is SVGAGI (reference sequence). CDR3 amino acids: CASSYIVTDTEAFF. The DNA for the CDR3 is TGTGCCAGCAGTTATATTGTAACAGACACTGAAGCTTTCTTT.

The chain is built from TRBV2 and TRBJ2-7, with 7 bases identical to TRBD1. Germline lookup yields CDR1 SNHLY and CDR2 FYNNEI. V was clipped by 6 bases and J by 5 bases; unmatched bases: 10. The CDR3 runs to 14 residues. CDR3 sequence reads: CASSSPTGTNEQYF. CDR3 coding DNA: TGTGCCAGCAGCTCCCCGACAGGGACCAACGAGCAGTACTTC.

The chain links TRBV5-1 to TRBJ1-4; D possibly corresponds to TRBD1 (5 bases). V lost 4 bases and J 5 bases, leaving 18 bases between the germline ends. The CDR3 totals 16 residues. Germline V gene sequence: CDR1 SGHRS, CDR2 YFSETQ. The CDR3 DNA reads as TGCGCCAGCAGCCTCCGAGTGGCAGGGCAGAATGAAAAACTGTTTTTT. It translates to CASSLRVAGQNEKLFF.

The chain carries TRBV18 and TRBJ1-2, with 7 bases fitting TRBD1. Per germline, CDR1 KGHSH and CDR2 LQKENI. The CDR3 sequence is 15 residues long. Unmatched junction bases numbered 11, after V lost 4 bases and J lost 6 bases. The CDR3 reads CASSLLSDREDGYTF. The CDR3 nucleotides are TGTGCCAGCTCACTCCTTTCAGACAGGGAGGATGGCTACACCTTC. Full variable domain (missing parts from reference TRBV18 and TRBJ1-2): NAGVMQNPRHLVRRRGQEARLRCSPMKGHSHVYWYRQLPEEGLKFMVYLQKENIIDESGMPKERFSAEFPKEGPSILRIQQVVRGDSAAYFCASSLLSDREDGYTFGSGTRLTVV.

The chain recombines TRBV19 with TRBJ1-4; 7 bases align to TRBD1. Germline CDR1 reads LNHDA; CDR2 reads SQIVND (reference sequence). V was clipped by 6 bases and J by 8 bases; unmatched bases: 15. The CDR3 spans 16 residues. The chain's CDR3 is CASSTMDRMNKEKLFF. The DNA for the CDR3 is TGTGCCAGTAGCACCATGGACAGGATGAATAAGGAAAAACTGTTTTTT.

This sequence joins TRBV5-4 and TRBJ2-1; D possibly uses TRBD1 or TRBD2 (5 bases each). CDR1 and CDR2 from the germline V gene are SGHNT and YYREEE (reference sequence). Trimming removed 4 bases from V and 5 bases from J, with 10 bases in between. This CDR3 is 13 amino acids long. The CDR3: CASSVGPDNEQFF. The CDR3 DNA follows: TGTGCCAGCAGCGTGGGACCAGACAATGAGCAGTTCTTC. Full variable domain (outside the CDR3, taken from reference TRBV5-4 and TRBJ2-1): ETGVTQSPTHLIKTRGQQVTLRCSSQSGHNTVSWYQQALGQGPQFIFQYYREEENGRGNFPPRFSGLQFPNYSSELNVNALELDDSALYLCASSVGPDNEQFFGPGTRLTVL.

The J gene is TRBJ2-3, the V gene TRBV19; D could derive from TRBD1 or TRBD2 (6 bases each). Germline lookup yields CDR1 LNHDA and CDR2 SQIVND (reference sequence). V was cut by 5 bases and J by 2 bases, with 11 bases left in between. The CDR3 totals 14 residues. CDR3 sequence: CASSGRGLTDTQYF. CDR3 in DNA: TGTGCCAGTAGTGGCCGGGGGCTCACAGATACGCAGTATTTT.

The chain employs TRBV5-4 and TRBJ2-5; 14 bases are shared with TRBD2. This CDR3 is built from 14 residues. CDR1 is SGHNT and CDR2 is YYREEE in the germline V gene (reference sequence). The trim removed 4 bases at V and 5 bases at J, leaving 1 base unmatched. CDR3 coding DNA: TGTGCCAGCAGCGGGACTAGCGGGGGTGAGACCCAGTACTTC. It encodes CASSGTSGGETQYF.

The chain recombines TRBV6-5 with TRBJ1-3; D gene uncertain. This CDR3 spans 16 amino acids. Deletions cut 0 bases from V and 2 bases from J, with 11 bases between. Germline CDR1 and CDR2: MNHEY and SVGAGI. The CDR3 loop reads CASSYSIHEPGNTIYF. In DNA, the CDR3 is TGTGCCAGCAGTTACTCTATCCATGAACCTGGAAACACCATATATTTT.

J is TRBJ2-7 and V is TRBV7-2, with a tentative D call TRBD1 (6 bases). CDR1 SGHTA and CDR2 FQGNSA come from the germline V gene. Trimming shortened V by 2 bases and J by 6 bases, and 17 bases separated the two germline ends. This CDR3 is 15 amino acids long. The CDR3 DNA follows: TGTGCCAGCAGCTTATATAACTTACAGGGAGTCGAGCAGTACTTC. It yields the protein CASSLYNLQGVEQYF. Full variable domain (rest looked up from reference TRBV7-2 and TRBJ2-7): GAGVSQSPSNKVTEKGKDVELRCDPISGHTALYWYRQSLGQGLEFLIYFQGNSAPDKSGLPSDRFSAERTGGSVSTLTIQRTQQEDSAVYLCASSLYNLQGVEQYFGPGTRLTVT.

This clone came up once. In nucleotides, the CDR3 is TGTGCCAGCTCACCTATACAGGGAAATCAGCCCCAGCATTTT. Translated: CASSPIQGNQPQHF. The chain carries TRBV18 and TRBJ1-5; a weak D match, TRBD1 (6 bases). V was cut by 3 bases and J by 4 bases, with 10 bases left in between. This CDR3 comprises 14 residues. CDR1 KGHSH and CDR2 LQKENI come from the germline V gene. The complete variable domain, with remaining parts taken from reference TRBV18 and TRBJ1-5, reads NAGVMQNPRHLVRRRGQEARLRCSPMKGHSHVYWYRQLPEEGLKFMVYLQKENIIDESGMPKERFSAEFPKEGPSILRIQQVVRGDSAAYFCASSPIQGNQPQHFGDGTRLSIL.

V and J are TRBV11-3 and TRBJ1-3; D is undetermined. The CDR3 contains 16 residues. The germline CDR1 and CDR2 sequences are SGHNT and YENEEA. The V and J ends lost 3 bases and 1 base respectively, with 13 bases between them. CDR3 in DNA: TGTGCCAGCAGCTTTCAGGCATCGTATTCTGGAAACACCATATATTTT. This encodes CASSFQASYSGNTIYF.

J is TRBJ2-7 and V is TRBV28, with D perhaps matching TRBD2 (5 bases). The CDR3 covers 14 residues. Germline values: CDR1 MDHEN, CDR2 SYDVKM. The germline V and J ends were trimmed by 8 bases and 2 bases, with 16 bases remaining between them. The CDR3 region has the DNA TGTGCCAGCGAGAATCCGGGGAAGACCTACGAGCAGTACTTC. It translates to CASENPGKTYEQYF.

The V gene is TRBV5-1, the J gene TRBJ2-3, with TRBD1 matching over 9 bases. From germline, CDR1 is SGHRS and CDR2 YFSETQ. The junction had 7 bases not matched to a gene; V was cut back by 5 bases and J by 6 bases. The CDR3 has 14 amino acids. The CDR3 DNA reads TGCGCCAGCAGTCTACAGGGGGCAGGTGATACGCAGTATTTT. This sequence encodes CASSLQGAGDTQYF.

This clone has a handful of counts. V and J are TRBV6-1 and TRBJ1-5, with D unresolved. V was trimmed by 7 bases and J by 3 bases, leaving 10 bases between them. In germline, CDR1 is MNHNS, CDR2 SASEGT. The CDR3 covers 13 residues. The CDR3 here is CASTVTDNQPQHF. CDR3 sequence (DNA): TGTGCCAGCACTGTAACAGACAATCAGCCCCAGCATTTT.

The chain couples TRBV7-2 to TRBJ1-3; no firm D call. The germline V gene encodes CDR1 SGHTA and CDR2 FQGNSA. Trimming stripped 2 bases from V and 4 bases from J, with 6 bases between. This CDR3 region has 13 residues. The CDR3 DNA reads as TGTGCCAGCAGCTTATTGCGAGGAAACACCATATATTTT. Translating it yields CASSLLRGNTIYF.

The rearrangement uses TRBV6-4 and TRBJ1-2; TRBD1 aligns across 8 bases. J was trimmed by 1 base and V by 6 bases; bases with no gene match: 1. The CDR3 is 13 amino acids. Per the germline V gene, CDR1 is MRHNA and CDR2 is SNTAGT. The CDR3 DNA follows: TGTGCCAGCAGAGGGACAGGTAACTATGGCTACACCTTC. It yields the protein CASRGTGNYGYTF.

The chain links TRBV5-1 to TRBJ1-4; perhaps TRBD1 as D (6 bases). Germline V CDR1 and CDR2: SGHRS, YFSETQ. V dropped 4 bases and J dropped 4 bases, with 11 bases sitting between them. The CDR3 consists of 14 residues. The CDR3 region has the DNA TGCGCCAGCAGCCCTCAGGGGCTTAATGAAAAACTGTTTTTT. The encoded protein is CASSPQGLNEKLFF.